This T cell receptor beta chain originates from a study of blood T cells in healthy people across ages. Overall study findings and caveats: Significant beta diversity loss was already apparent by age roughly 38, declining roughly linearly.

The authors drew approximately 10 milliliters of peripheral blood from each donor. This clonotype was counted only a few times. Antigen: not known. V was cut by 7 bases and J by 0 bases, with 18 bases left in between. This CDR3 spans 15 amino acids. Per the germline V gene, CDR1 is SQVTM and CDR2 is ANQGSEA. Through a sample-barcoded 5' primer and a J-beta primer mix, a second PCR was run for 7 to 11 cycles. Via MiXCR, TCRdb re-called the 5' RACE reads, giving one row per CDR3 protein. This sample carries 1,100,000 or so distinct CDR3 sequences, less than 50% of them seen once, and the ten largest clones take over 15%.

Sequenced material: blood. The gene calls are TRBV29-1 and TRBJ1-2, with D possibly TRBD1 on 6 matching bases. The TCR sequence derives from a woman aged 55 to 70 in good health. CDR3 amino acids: CSAYRERLPNYGYTF. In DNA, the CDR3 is TGCAGCGCTTACAGGGAGCGCCTACCTAACTATGGCTACACCTTC.